A selection of T cell receptor beta chains follows, all from one sample in a study of shared clonotypes between healthy human individuals. Only in-frame clones appear in the TCRdb table, and some are missing; sequencing was by immunoSEQ multiplex PCR. Counted here are 1.6 million or so clones, around 97% occurring once; the ten biggest clones make up 1.2%. The sequenced sample consisted of naive CD4+ T cells sorted from blood. The receptors were sampled from a man between 25 and 39 years old in good health. The CDR3 runs from the conserved cysteine through the conserved F or W. D genes are given only for firm matches. Clone size, where shown, is once, few, many, or a class for clones that have expanded.

D,V,J,size,length,CDR3,DNA
TRBD1,TRBV9,TRBJ2-2,-,15,CASSDQGAGTGELFF,TGTGCCAGCAGCGACCAGGGGGCTGGCACCGGGGAGCTGTTTTTT
TRBD1,TRBV11-2,TRBJ2-1,-,19,CASSLEAGGMSRSYNEQFF,TGTGCCAGCAGCTTAGAGGCAGGGGGCATGTCCCGCTCCTACAATGAGCAGTTCTTC
TRBD1,TRBV10-3,TRBJ1-1,once,14,CAISGDRGNTEAFF,TGTGCCATCAGCGGGGACAGGGGGAACACTGAAGCTTTCTTT
-,TRBV5-5,TRBJ2-7,-,16,CASIPPTVESSHEQYF,TGTGCCAGCATACCTCCCACGGTGGAGTCGTCCCACGAGCAGTACTTC
TRBD1,TRBV9,TRBJ2-2,-,15,CASSPRTGHTGELFF,TGTGCCAGCAGCCCGCGGACAGGGCACACCGGGGAGCTGTTTTTT
-,TRBV28,TRBJ1-5,-,15,CASSFGTGRGQPQHF,TGTGCCAGCAGTTTCGGTACCGGGCGCGGTCAGCCCCAGCATTTT
-,TRBV6-6,TRBJ1-1,-,15,CASTQAGGWNTEAFF,TGTGCCAGCACCCAAGCGGGGGGATGGAACACTGAAGCTTTCTTT
-,TRBV29-1,TRBJ2-2,-,12,CSVGGDAGELFF,TGCAGCGTTGGAGGTGACGCCGGGGAGCTGTTTTTT
-,TRBV19,TRBJ1-1,-,15,CASGSLGGINTEAFF,TGTGCCAGTGGATCCCTTGGGGGGATAAACACTGAAGCTTTCTTT
TRBD2,TRBV10-1,TRBJ2-7,-,14,CASSERREGSEQYF,TGCGCCAGCAGTGAAAGGCGGGAGGGCAGCGAGCAGTACTTC
TRBD1,TRBV29-1,TRBJ1-5,-,14,CSVRTGGGNQPQHF,TGCAGCGTCAGGACAGGGGGCGGCAATCAGCCCCAGCATTTT
-,TRBV5-1,TRBJ2-7,-,15,CASSPEKGGTGEQYF,TGCGCCAGCAGCCCTGAGAAGGGGGGTACGGGCGAGCAGTACTTC
-,TRBV5-1,TRBJ2-1,-,14,CASSLGGSYNEQFF,TGCGCCAGCAGCTTGGGTGGCAGCTACAATGAGCAGTTCTTC
-,TRBV5-4,TRBJ2-1,-,14,CASREGTAYNEQFF,TGTGCCAGCAGGGAAGGGACGGCCTACAATGAGCAGTTCTTC
TRBD2,TRBV6-1,TRBJ2-3,once,14,CASSLREGTDTQYF,TGTGCCAGCAGCTTGCGGGAGGGCACAGATACGCAGTATTTT
-,TRBV6-5,TRBJ1-5,-,14,CASREGGSNQPQHF,TGTGCCAGCAGAGAAGGGGGGAGCAATCAGCCCCAGCATTTT
TRBD1,TRBV19,TRBJ1-5,-,19,CASSPTGGKSLTSNQPQHF,TGTGCCAGTAGTCCGACAGGGGGCAAAAGCCTCACCAGCAATCAGCCCCAGCATTTT
-,TRBV19,TRBJ2-5,-,14,CASSTASLGETQYF,TGTGCCAGTAGTACCGCCTCCCTGGGGGAGACCCAGTACTTC
-,TRBV14,TRBJ1-1,-,13,CASSQVGGTEAFF,TGTGCCAGCAGCCAAGTGGGAGGGACTGAAGCTTTCTTT
-,TRBV2,TRBJ2-2,-,15,CASRASSTNTGELFF,TGTGCCAGCAGGGCTAGCTCAACGAACACCGGGGAGCTGTTTTTT
-,TRBV19,TRBJ1-1,-,16,CASSMRPGAEGTEAFF,TGTGCCAGTAGTATGAGGCCGGGGGCGGAAGGCACTGAAGCTTTCTTT
-,TRBV21-1,TRBJ1-5,-,12,CASSNGGQPQHF,TGTGCCAGCAGCAACGGTGGGCAGCCCCAGCATTTT
-,TRBV14,TRBJ2-7,-,15,CASSQDGLPVDEQYF,TGTGCCAGCAGCCAAGACGGGCTTCCTGTGGACGAGCAGTACTTC
-,TRBV7-9,TRBJ1-2,-,17,CASSPRAWQGFNYGYTF,TGTGCCAGCAGCCCCCGCGCTTGGCAGGGTTTCAACTATGGCTACACCTTC
-,TRBV27,TRBJ2-1,-,14,CASSLSNNYNEQFF,TGTGCCAGCAGTTTATCGAACAATTACAATGAGCAGTTCTTC
-,TRBV7-9,TRBJ2-4,-,13,CASSLRGVEIAYF,TGTGCCAGCAGCTTACGGGGTGTGGAGATTGCGTACTTC
TRBD1,TRBV5-5,TRBJ2-7,once,15,CASSPGGDRGHEQYF,TGTGCCAGCAGCCCAGGAGGGGACAGGGGCCACGAGCAGTACTTC
-,TRBV14,TRBJ2-7,-,13,CASSQVRGAEQYF,TGTGCCAGCAGCCAAGTTCGGGGGGCTGAGCAGTACTTC
-,TRBV27,TRBJ2-6,-,15,CASSLVPGGANVLTF,TGTGCCAGCAGTTTAGTCCCAGGGGGGGCCAACGTCCTGACTTTC
TRBD1,TRBV6-5,TRBJ1-2,-,15,CASSYSSRQGHGYTF,TGTGCCAGCAGTTACTCGAGTCGACAGGGCCATGGCTACACCTTC